This T cell receptor beta chain was profiled in a study of blood T cell repertoires in COVID-19. Overall study: There were acute and convalescent COVID-19 samples, and they came from the United States, Italy and Spain. The analysed material was cDNA or gDNA that came from T cells, B-cell-depleted T cells, or PBMCs.

Trimming at V came to 10 bases and at J to 1 base, leaving 6 bases not matched to a gene. CDR3 size: 13 residues. Seattle cases were enrolled at active infection and followed longitudinally. In the source study's methods: Amplification from reference gene primers served as the basis for estimated nucleated cell counts. Libraries were prepared by immunoSEQ multiplex PCR; TCRdb keeps only in-frame clonotypes and omits some of them. The DNA gave D and trimming, while V, J and clone size come from that table. Here the sample spans roughly 460,000 clones, 80% to 90% being singletons. The V and J genes are TRBV12-3 or TRBV12-4 and TRBJ1-1; 7 bases match TRBD1. Source material: peripheral blood. This clonotype was sampled from a man aged 18 to 35 with COVID-19, enrolled during active disease. The CDR3: CATLHRGNTEAFF. The CDR3 region has the DNA TGTGCCACCCTTCACAGGGGGAACACTGAAGCTTTCTTT.